One and the same sample provided the 16 T cell receptor beta chains below, sequenced in a study of blood T cell repertoires in COVID-19. TCRdb keeps only in-frame clones here, not all; method: immunoSEQ multiplex PCR. The sample records around 250,000 clones, roughly 85% being singletons. Sequencing was carried out using peripheral blood. The receptors derive from a woman in her twenties or thirties with active or convalescent COVID-19.

The V gene is TRBV3-1 (or the pseudogene TRBV3-2), the J gene TRBJ2-1; D might be TRBD2 (6 bases). The CDR3 has 15 amino acids. The germline V gene encodes CDR1 LGHDT and CDR2 YNNKEL (reference sequence). V was trimmed by 0 bases and J by 4 bases, leaving 10 bases between them. The CDR3 nucleotides read TGTGCCAGCAGCCAAGAGGAGCGGGTTTACAATGAGCAGTTCTTC. Protein product: CASSQEERVYNEQFF.

The chain carries TRBV11-2 and TRBJ2-2, with D perhaps matching TRBD2 (5 bases). CDR1 SGHAT and CDR2 FQNNGV come from the germline V gene. The V gene lost 0 bases and the J gene lost 0 bases, with 14 bases spanning the gap. CDR3 length: 18 amino acids. CDR3 residues: CASSLDRIGNANTGELFF. In DNA form, the CDR3 reads TGTGCCAGCAGCTTAGACCGGATCGGGAACGCGAACACCGGGGAGCTGTTTTTT. The whole variable domain, remainder taken from reference TRBV11-2 and TRBJ2-2, is EAGVAQSPRYKIIEKRQSVAFWCNPISGHATLYWYQQILGQGPKLLIQFQNNGVVDDSQLPKDRFSAERLKGVDSTLKIQPAKLEDSAVYLCASSLDRIGNANTGELFFGEGSRLTVL.

The gene calls are TRBV7-2 and TRBJ1-2; possible D gene TRBD1, 6 bases. Germline V gene lookup returns CDR1 SGHTA and CDR2 FQGNSA. The germline V and J ends were trimmed by 5 bases and 8 bases, with 27 bases remaining between them. The length of the CDR3 is 17 residues. The CDR3 spells CASSPDWAQGLVEGYTF. The CDR3 DNA reads TGTGCCAGCAGCCCCGATTGGGCCCAGGGGTTGGTGGAGGGCTACACCTTC.

The CDR3 region is CASSLAGGTWETQYF. CDR3 sequence (DNA): TGTGCCAGCAGCCTAGCGGGGGGTACATGGGAGACCCAGTACTTC. This chain joins TRBV11-2 and TRBJ2-5; 11 bases line up with TRBD2. Germline V lookup: CDR1 SGHAT, CDR2 FQNNGV. This CDR3 contains 15 residues. V shed 5 bases and J 5 bases; nucleotides not matched to a gene: 7. Full variable domain (missing parts from reference TRBV11-2 and TRBJ2-5): EAGVAQSPRYKIIEKRQSVAFWCNPISGHATLYWYQQILGQGPKLLIQFQNNGVVDDSQLPKDRFSAERLKGVDSTLKIQPAKLEDSAVYLCASSLAGGTWETQYFGPGTRLLVL.

V and J are TRBV19 and TRBJ1-2, with 9 bases that match TRBD1. The CDR3 has 16 amino acids. V shed 3 bases and J 5 bases; nucleotides not matched to a gene: 10. Germline values: CDR1 LNHDA, CDR2 SQIVND (reference sequence). CDR3 amino acids: CASSIPGTGHSYGYTF. CDR3 in DNA: TGTGCCAGTAGTATTCCAGGGACAGGGCACTCTTATGGCTACACCTTC.

This chain joins TRBV28 and TRBJ2-1; 12 bases map to TRBD1. The CDR3 totals 18 residues. CDR1 is MDHEN and CDR2 is SYDVKM in the germline V gene. The ends lost 5 bases at V and 7 bases at J; junction bases unmatched: 15. The CDR3 coding sequence is TGTGCCAGCAGTCCCAACGCAGCCGGGACAGGGGGCAGAAATGAGCAGTTCTTC. Its protein is CASSPNAAGTGGRNEQFF.

J is TRBJ2-7 and V is TRBV6-5; TRBD2 might be the D (5 bases). Per the germline V gene, CDR1 is MNHEY and CDR2 is SVGAGI. The V end was cut by 0 bases, the J end by 2 bases, with 14 bases between. The CDR3 consists of 16 residues. The CDR3 loop is CASSYSRALTPYEQYF. The CDR3 region has the DNA TGTGCCAGCAGTTACTCGAGGGCCTTGACTCCCTACGAGCAGTACTTC.

The chain recombines TRBV4-1 with TRBJ1-5; TRBD1 matches at 8 bases. The germline gives CDR1 MGHRA, CDR2 YSYEKL. CDR3 length equals 14 residues. The V gene end was trimmed by 4 bases and the J gene end by 6 bases; junction bases not matched to a gene: 5. CDR3 sequence (DNA): TGCGCCAGCAGCCCAGACAGGGGACGTCAGCCCCAGCATTTT. This sequence encodes CASSPDRGRQPQHF.

This rearrangement joins TRBV4-3 to TRBJ1-4; the D is unclear. This CDR3 is built from 15 residues. V was pared by 1 base and J by 8 bases, with 14 bases between. Per germline, CDR1 LGHNA and CDR2 YSLEER. The CDR3 loop reads CASSQGPGSGEKLFF. The CDR3 DNA is TGCGCCAGCAGCCAAGGTCCCGGGAGTGGGGAAAAACTGTTTTTT.

The J gene is TRBJ1-6, the V gene TRBV4-3, with TRBD1 as a possible D gene (5 bases). Germline-derived CDR1 and CDR2 are LGHNA and YSLEER. The V and J ends lost 1 base and 6 bases respectively, with 16 bases between them. CDR3 size: 17 residues. This CDR3 is CASSQVYRTLGNSPLHF. CDR3 bases: TGCGCCAGCAGCCAAGTCTACAGGACGTTGGGTAATTCACCCCTCCACTTT.

This chain links TRBV6-6 with TRBJ1-3, with D tentatively TRBD1 (5 bases). The germline V gene has CDR1 MNHNY and CDR2 SVGAGI (reference sequence). This CDR3 is 13 amino acids long. Trimming left V 10 bases short and J 1 base short, with 11 bases between. The CDR3 DNA reads as TGTGCCACCAGGGAGGGATCTGGAAACACCATATATTTT. Its protein product is CATREGSGNTIYF.

The count of this clone is one. This rearrangement joins TRBV2 to TRBJ1-3; D is undetermined. Trimming removed 1 base at V and 0 bases at J, with 7 bases between. Germline V gene sequence: CDR1 SNHLY, CDR2 FYNNEI. This CDR3 has 15 residues. The CDR3 nucleotides are TGTGCCAGCAGTGAAGTGCGGCCCTCTGGAAACACCATATATTTT. Protein sequence: CASSEVRPSGNTIYF.

The chain links TRBV19 to TRBJ1-5; D unresolved. Deletions cut 3 bases from V and 4 bases from J, with 7 bases between. Germline V gene sequence: CDR1 LNHDA, CDR2 SQIVND (reference sequence). The CDR3 contains 13 residues. As DNA, the CDR3 is TGTGCCAGTAGTATGAACAGTAATCAGCCCCAGCATTTT. This codes for CASSMNSNQPQHF.

The table lists this clone with a few counts. The gene calls are TRBV6-4 and TRBJ1-6, with a weak D call TRBD1 (5 bases). The CDR3 consists of 15 residues. Trimming cost V 2 bases and J 10 bases, with 15 bases left between them. Germline V gene data show CDR1 as MRHNA and CDR2 as SNTAGT. The CDR3 nucleotides are TGTGCCAGCAGTGACCGGCCAGGGCTAGTCTCACCCCTCCACTTT. As protein: CASSDRPGLVSPLHF.

In DNA, the CDR3 is TGTGCCATCAGTGAGGGCAGGGATAGCAATCAGCCCCAGCATTTT. As protein: CAISEGRDSNQPQHF. The V gene is TRBV10-3, the J gene TRBJ1-5, with D possibly TRBD1 on 5 matching bases. Trimming left V 2 bases short and J 0 bases short, with 8 bases between. The CDR3 contains 15 residues. The germline V gene encodes CDR1 ENHRY and CDR2 SYGVKD.

The chain is built from TRBV21-1 and TRBJ2-4; the table's D call TRBD2 went unverified against the DNA. TRBV21-1 counts as a pseudogene. The length of the CDR3 is 20 residues. The CDR3 loop is CASSKAWTSGPIGTKNIQYF. CDR3 DNA sequence: TGTGCCAGCAGCAAAGCGTGGACTAGCGGGCCCATAGGGACCAAAAACATTCAGTACTTC.